This TCR beta chain was observed in a study of neoadjuvant anti-PD-1 for oral cavity cancer. Data came from immunoSEQ multiplex PCR; TCRdb stores just in-frame clones and leaves some out. The table records about 68,000 clones, around 83% of them present only once. Time point meaning: after neoadjuvant nivolumab, at surgical resection. The sequenced sample was PBMCs, obtained after nivolumab (anti-PD-1) treatment. This receptor was obtained from a person aged 35 to 85 with oral cavity squamous cell carcinoma.

This CDR3 is CASTNGLVTEAFF. The CDR3 bases are TGTGCCAGCACCAATGGGTTGGTCACTGAAGCTTTCTTT. The V and J genes are TRBV2 and TRBJ1-1; D is undetermined. The CDR3 is made up of 13 amino acids. Per germline, CDR1 SNHLY and CDR2 FYNNEI. The V end was cut by 7 bases, the J end by 4 bases, with 13 bases between.